This T cell receptor beta chain was documented in a study of blood T cell repertoires in COVID-19. Here immunoSEQ multiplex PCR was the method, and the copy in TCRdb shows in-frame clones only, minus some. The sample has 200,000 to 300,000 clones, 83% seen once. Germline V gene lookup returns CDR1 SNHLY and CDR2 FYNNEI. Deletions cut 3 bases from V and 6 bases from J, with 9 bases between. The CDR3 covers 13 residues. In this sample, this clone turned up once. This chain links TRBV2 with TRBJ1-5, with D tentatively TRBD1 (6 bases). The TCR sequence derives from a human donor in a cohort sampled during active COVID-19. Sequencing input: peripheral blood. In nucleotides, the CDR3 is TGTGCCAGCAGTGACAGGGGTACTCAGCCCCAGCATTTT. The encoded protein is CASSDRGTQPQHF.